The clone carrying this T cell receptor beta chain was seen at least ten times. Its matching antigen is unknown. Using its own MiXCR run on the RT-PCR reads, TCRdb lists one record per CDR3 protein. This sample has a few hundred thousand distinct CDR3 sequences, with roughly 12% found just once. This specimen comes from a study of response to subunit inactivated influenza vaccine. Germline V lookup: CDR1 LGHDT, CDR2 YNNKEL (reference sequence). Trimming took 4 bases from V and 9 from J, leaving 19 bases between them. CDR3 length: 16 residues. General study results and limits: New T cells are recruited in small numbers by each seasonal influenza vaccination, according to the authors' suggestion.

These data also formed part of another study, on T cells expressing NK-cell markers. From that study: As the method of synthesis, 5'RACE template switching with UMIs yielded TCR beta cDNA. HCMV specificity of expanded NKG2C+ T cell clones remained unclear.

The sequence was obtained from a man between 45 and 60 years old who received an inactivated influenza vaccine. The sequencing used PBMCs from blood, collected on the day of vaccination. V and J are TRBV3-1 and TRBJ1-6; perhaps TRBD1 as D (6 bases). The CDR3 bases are TGTGCCAGCAGCCCTCAGACGGGGGCAAAGGCTTCACCCCTCCACTTT. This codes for CASSPQTGAKASPLHF.